Listed below are T cell receptor beta chains from one sample, sequenced in a study of early T cells in non-severe SARS-CoV-2 infection. Using its own MiXCR run on the 5' RACE reads, TCRdb lists one record per CDR3 protein. The data hold tens of thousands of distinct CDR3 sequences, with 11% to 15% observed a single time. Sample: whole blood. The receptors come from an adult who was a healthcare worker with PCR-confirmed SARS-CoV-2 infection or an uninfected control (not recorded which). Each CDR3 is given with its conserved first and last residue. D genes are given only for firm matches. A clone size is listed for some rows: how often the clone was seen (once, few, many), or a class if it is expanded.

D,size,V,J,DNA,CDR3
-,-,TRBV7-7,TRBJ2-3,TGTGCTAGCAGCTTACCCCTCCCTCGGCAGGGCTCTAGCACAGATACGCAGTATTTT,CASSLPLPRQGSSTDTQYF
-,-,TRBV24-1,TRBJ2-5,TGTGCCACCAGTGACCCTAACCACTACCCGGGACATACATTCCAAGAGACCCAGTACTTC,CATSDPNHYPGHTFQETQYF
-,few,TRBV14,TRBJ2-2,TGTGCCAGCAGCCAACGAACTAGATCCGGGGAGCTGTTTTTT,CASSQRTRSGELFF
-,once,TRBV10-2,TRBJ1-5,TGCGCCAGCAATAGACAGTTCAATCAGCCCCAGCATTTT,CASNRQFNQPQHF
-,few,TRBV19,TRBJ2-7,TGTGCCAGTAGTATGGGCGGGGCCAACTACGAGCAGTACTTC,CASSMGGANYEQYF
-,-,TRBV20-1,TRBJ2-7,TGCAGTGCTAGAGATCCCCGACTGAGTCTCTACGAGCAGTACTTC,CSARDPRLSLYEQYF
TRBD2,-,TRBV28,TRBJ2-4,TGTGCCAGCAGCCTGAGCGGGAGCCAAAACATTCAGTACTTC,CASSLSGSQNIQYF
TRBD2,-,TRBV20-1,TRBJ2-7,TGCAGTGCTGGGGGACTAGCGGGCGAGCAGTACTTC,CSAGGLAGEQYF
-,-,TRBV7-6,TRBJ2-3,TGTGCCAGCAGCTTAAAGAGAATAGATACGCAGTATTTT,CASSLKRIDTQYF
-,-,TRBV12-3/TRBV12-4,TRBJ1-5,TGTGCCAGCAGTTTAGCCCAGGACATCACACATGAGCCCCAGCATTTT,CASSLAQDITHEPQHF
-,-,TRBV5-1,TRBJ2-3,TGCGCCAGCAGCTTCGGAAACACAGATACGCAGTATTTT,CASSFGNTDTQYF
TRBD1,-,TRBV5-1,TRBJ2-3,TGCGCCAGCAGCTTGGAAGGACAGGGGACAGATACGCAGTATTTT,CASSLEGQGTDTQYF
TRBD1,many,TRBV12-3/TRBV12-4,TRBJ2-7,TGTGCCAGCAGCCCCGGGACAGGGACCTACGAGCAGTACTTC,CASSPGTGTYEQYF
-,-,TRBV3-1,TRBJ1-2,TGTGCCAGCAGCCACTACAGGGCTGGCTACACCTTC,CASSHYRAGYTF
-,-,TRBV5-1,TRBJ1-2,TGCGCCAGCAGCTTGCTCCCGGGAAACTATGGCTACACCTTC,CASSLLPGNYGYTF
-,-,TRBV20-1,TRBJ1-2,TGCAGTGCCCCAGCGGGATATGGCTACACCTTC,CSAPAGYGYTF
-,-,TRBV9,TRBJ2-1,TGTGCCAGCAGCGTAGAGGGAGTAAGCGATGAGCAGTTCTTC,CASSVEGVSDEQFF
-,few,TRBV6-1,TRBJ2-3,TGTGCCAGCAGTGAACGGCCGGGATCAACAGATACGCAGTATTTT,CASSERPGSTDTQYF
-,few,TRBV6-6,TRBJ2-7,TGTGCCAGCAGTTCACAACGGGACGGGGAAGAGGAGCAGTACTTC,CASSSQRDGEEEQYF
TRBD2,many,TRBV29-1,TRBJ2-3,TGCAGCGTTGGCGGGGGGCGCGATACGCAGTATTTT,CSVGGGRDTQYF
TRBD2,-,TRBV9,TRBJ2-2,TGTGCCAGCAGCCCTAGGACTAGTAATGCCGGGGAGCTGTTTTTT,CASSPRTSNAGELFF
-,many,TRBV5-5,TRBJ2-3,TGTGCCAGCAGCCCCTTAGATACGCAGTATTTT,CASSPLDTQYF
-,-,TRBV12-3/TRBV12-4,TRBJ1-2,TGTGCCAGCAGTCCCCCCGGAGGGGTCTATGGCTACACCTTC,CASSPPGGVYGYTF
-,-,TRBV19,TRBJ1-2,TGTGCCAGTAGTATCTCGGTAACAGCCTATGGCTACACCTTC,CASSISVTAYGYTF
TRBD2,many,TRBV7-3,TRBJ2-2,TGTGCCAGCAGCTTAGCAGCGGGGGGAAACACCGGGGAGCTGTTTTTT,CASSLAAGGNTGELFF
TRBD1,few,TRBV15,TRBJ2-3,TGTGCCACCAGCAGAGTAACCGGGACAGGGGGTAATACGCAGTATTTT,CATSRVTGTGGNTQYF
-,-,TRBV28,TRBJ2-7,TGTGCCAGCATATCTGGGCAGAGCAACTACGAGCAGTACTTC,CASISGQSNYEQYF